The 19 T cell receptor beta chains presented below share a single source sample, sequenced in a study of blood T cell repertoires in COVID-19. Only in-frame clones appear in the TCRdb table, and some are missing; sequencing was by immunoSEQ multiplex PCR. There are some 260,000 clones in the sample; 88% occur only once, and 0.7% lies in the top ten. Sample: peripheral blood. The receptors originated from a human donor in a cohort sampled during active COVID-19.

V usage is TRBV9 and J usage is TRBJ2-3; 8 bases line up with TRBD2. CDR3 length: 13 amino acids. Looked up from germline, CDR1 is SGDLS and CDR2 is YYNGEE. Losses at the gene ends were 6 bases for V and 3 bases for J; bases not matched to a gene: 3. CDR3 coding DNA: TGTGCCAGCACCCGGGGGGGGACAGATACGCAGTATTTT. It encodes CASTRGGTDTQYF.

This chain connects TRBV11-3 to TRBJ2-7; 7 bases align to TRBD1. The V segment lost 1 base and the J segment 2 bases; nucleotides outside the gene matches: 5. Germline-derived CDR1 and CDR2 are SGHNT and YENEEA. CDR3 length equals 15 residues. The CDR3 sequence is CASSLGQGFPYEQYF. The CDR3 DNA is TGTGCCAGCAGCTTAGGACAGGGCTTCCCCTACGAGCAGTACTTC.

This rearrangement joins TRBV19 to TRBJ1-2; no reliable D call. Trimming cost V 0 bases and J 6 bases, with 14 bases left between them. The germline V gene encodes CDR1 LNHDA and CDR2 SQIVND (reference sequence). CDR3 length: 15 residues. The CDR3 bases are TGTGCCAGTAGTATAGATTTGTCAGTCCCTGATGGCTACACCTTC. This gives the protein CASSIDLSVPDGYTF.

V gene TRBV5-4 combines with J gene TRBJ2-2; D ambiguous. The CDR3 is 14 amino acids. In germline, CDR1 is SGHNT, CDR2 YYREEE (reference sequence). V gave up 2 bases and J gave up 6 bases, with 11 bases separating them. The CDR3 protein is CASSLPGGPGELFF. The CDR3 DNA sequence: TGTGCCAGCAGCTTACCCGGTGGGCCCGGGGAGCTGTTTTTT.

V is TRBV30 and J is TRBJ1-1; maybe TRBD1 (6 bases). Germline V lookup: CDR1 GTSNPN, CDR2 SVGIG (reference sequence). With 3 bases removed from V and 3 bases from J, the gap between germline ends came to 8 bases. There are 12 residues in the CDR3. The CDR3 sequence is CAWRGGDTEAFF. The CDR3 DNA sequence: TGTGCCTGGAGAGGGGGGGACACTGAAGCTTTCTTT.

The chain uses TRBV2 and TRBJ2-7; TRBD2 agrees at 8 bases. This CDR3 has 15 amino acids. Trimming removed 5 bases from V and 5 bases from J; junction bases left unmatched: 11. The germline V gene encodes CDR1 SNHLY and CDR2 FYNNEI. The CDR3 here is CASSFGGGTVHEQYF. CDR3 DNA sequence: TGTGCCAGCAGTTTCGGGGGGGGTACGGTACACGAGCAGTACTTC.

The CDR3 DNA follows: TGTGCCAGCAGCTTAGGCCGAAGGCAGGATGCCTACGAGCAGTACTTC. Its translation: CASSLGRRQDAYEQYF. The V gene is TRBV13, the J gene TRBJ2-7; no clear D. Germline V gene data show CDR1 as PRHDT and CDR2 as FYEKMQ (reference sequence). Trimming removed 0 bases at V and 2 bases at J, with 14 bases between. The CDR3 has 16 amino acids.

The chain combines TRBV6-2 or TRBV6-3 with TRBJ2-5; the match to TRBD1 covers 7 bases. J was trimmed by 1 base and V by 6 bases; bases with no gene match: 5. CDR1 is MNHEY and CDR2 is SVGEGT in the germline V gene. The CDR3 has 14 residues. In DNA, the CDR3 is TGTGCCAGCAGCTTCACAGGGGTCCAAGAGACCCAGTACTTC. This codes for CASSFTGVQETQYF.

The CDR3 is CASSLDIRLGGLGYEQYF. CDR3 nucleotides: TGTGCCAGCAGCTTAGATATCCGCCTAGGAGGGCTCGGCTACGAGCAGTACTTC. This sequence joins TRBV11-2 and TRBJ2-7; TRBD2 is a possible D gene (6 bases). Trimming stripped 0 bases from V and 3 bases from J, with 21 bases between. This CDR3 region has 18 residues. CDR1 and CDR2 from the germline V gene are SGHAT and FQNNGV.

The rearrangement joins TRBV7-6 to TRBJ1-2, with D maybe TRBD1 (6 bases). The germline V and J ends were trimmed by 1 base and 8 bases, with 17 bases remaining between them. CDR3 size: 15 residues. Germline V gene sequence: CDR1 SGHVS, CDR2 FNYEAQ. The CDR3 loop reads CASSLGLGALDGYTF. CDR3 nucleotides: TGTGCCAGCAGCTTAGGGCTGGGGGCCCTTGACGGCTACACCTTC. The whole variable domain, filled in from reference TRBV7-6 and TRBJ1-2, reads GAGVSQSPRYKVTKRGQDVALRCDPISGHVSLYWYRQALGQGPEFLTYFNYEAQQDKSGLPNDRFSAERPEGSISTLTIQRTEQRDSAMYRCASSLGLGALDGYTFGSGTRLTVV.

The chain recombines TRBV10-1 with TRBJ1-1; 8 nucleotides align to TRBD1. Germline CDR1 and CDR2: WNHNN and SYGVQD (reference sequence). This CDR3 has 17 amino acids. V lost 7 bases to trimming and J lost 1 base; unmatched junction nucleotides: 14. The CDR3 protein is CASTPGGEHLTNTEAFF. The DNA of the CDR3 is TGCGCCAGCACCCCAGGGGGCGAGCACCTGACGAACACTGAAGCTTTCTTT.

The genes are TRBV19 and TRBJ2-7; 9 bases match TRBD1. Germline assignment: CDR1 LNHDA and CDR2 SQIVND (reference sequence). V gave up 6 bases and J gave up 3 bases; unmatched junction bases: 6. The CDR3 runs 14 residues. CDR3 region: CASSPGQGFYEQYF. As DNA, the CDR3 is TGTGCCAGTAGCCCCGGACAGGGGTTCTACGAGCAGTACTTC.

This chain links TRBV13 with TRBJ1-1, with D possibly matching TRBD1 (6 bases). Germline-derived CDR1 and CDR2 are PRHDT and FYEKMQ (reference sequence). This CDR3 has 15 amino acids. Trimming left V 4 bases short and J 1 base short, with 13 bases between. CDR3 nucleotides: TGTGCCAGCAGCTGGACCCCGACAGGGAACACTGAAGCTTTCTTT. It yields the protein CASSWTPTGNTEAFF.

The rearrangement uses TRBV6-2 or TRBV6-3 and TRBJ2-1, with 7 bases aligning to TRBD1. This CDR3 is 15 amino acids long. Germline CDR1 and CDR2: MNHEY and SVGEGT. V shed 2 bases, J shed 3 bases, and the junction held 4 bases outside the gene matches. CDR3 in DNA: TGTGCCAGCAGTTACGCGGACAGGTACTACAATGAGCAGTTCTTC. Translating it yields CASSYADRYYNEQFF.

The V gene is TRBV2, the J gene TRBJ2-4, with D maybe TRBD2 (6 bases). Trimming shortened V by 6 bases and J by 1 base, and 19 bases separated the two germline ends. Germline loops: CDR1 SNHLY, CDR2 FYNNEI. The CDR3 length is 17 residues. CDR3 DNA: TGTGCCAGCAGCTTACTTGGGACTCACTCCGCCAAAAACATTCAGTACTTC. This codes for CASSLLGTHSAKNIQYF.

V and J are TRBV2 and TRBJ2-7; 9 positions agree with TRBD2. The CDR3 spans 13 residues. J was trimmed by 4 bases and V by 4 bases; bases with no gene match: 2. The germline V gene encodes CDR1 SNHLY and CDR2 FYNNEI. The CDR3 sequence: CASSGGRGYEQYF. In nucleotides, the CDR3 is TGTGCCAGCAGTGGCGGGAGGGGATACGAGCAGTACTTC.

The chain employs TRBV3-1 (or the pseudogene TRBV3-2) and TRBJ2-5; D not resolved. This CDR3 has 13 residues. Germline V gives CDR1 LGHDT, CDR2 YNNKEL (reference sequence). Trimming shortened V by 2 bases and J by 5 bases, and 9 bases separated the two germline ends. The CDR3 is CASSQLEWETQYF. The CDR3 DNA is TGTGCCAGCAGCCAATTGGAGTGGGAGACCCAGTACTTC.

The V call is TRBV6-6, the J call TRBJ1-4; D remains unclear. V was shortened by 2 bases and J by 7 bases, with 8 bases between the two germline ends. Germline lookup yields CDR1 MNHNY and CDR2 SVGAGI (reference sequence). The CDR3 has 13 amino acids. DNA for the CDR3: TGTGCCAGCAGTTACCTTCTTAGTGAAAAACTGTTTTTT. Translated, it gives CASSYLLSEKLFF.

About this clone: One end of the junction is discordant with germline, which a read error may explain. This chain links TRBV27 with TRBJ1-1; maybe TRBD1 (5 bases). Germline CDR1 is MNHEY and CDR2 is SMNVEV (reference sequence). CDR3 size: 11 residues. The DNA for the CDR3 is TGTGCCAGCAGTTCTGAGGACGGGGACTACTTT. Translation: CASSSEDGDYF.